This T cell receptor (beta chain) appears in the sequencing data of a study of cytomegalovirus exposure and HLA in healthy donors. Study-level findings and limits: Follow-up analysis later connected one missense variant in DCLRE1C with trimming of TCR beta V- and J-genes. Reportedly, diagnosis of cytomegalovirus status by the classifier showed high specificity and sensitivity. Associated with HLA alleles at 0.05 false discovery rate in a later analysis were some 18,000 TCR beta sequences.

Trimming shortened V by 4 bases and J by 7 bases, and 14 bases separated the two germline ends. Germline assignment: CDR1 SGHRS and CDR2 YFSETQ. CDR3 length: 14 amino acids. Comments on this clone: Its antigen is unknown.

PCR was performed using 60 Vbeta and 13 Jbeta primers. TCRdb's copy holds only in-frame clones and misses some; the assay was immunoSEQ multiplex PCR. The sample lists about 160,000 clones; roughly 85% were seen once. Sequenced sample: PBMCs. The sequence came from a male donor in good health and CMV-seropositive. This sequence joins TRBV5-1 and TRBJ1-4; D unresolved. The CDR3 protein is CASSPLGRSEKLFF. The CDR3 DNA is TGCGCCAGCAGCCCATTGGGGAGGAGTGAAAAACTGTTTTTT.